Sequencing of this TCR beta chain was carried out in a study of neurological immune-mediated disorders. This clonotype was detected ten times or more. Its antigen is currently unknown. General study points: When grouped phylogenetically, the repertoires of 18 of the 34 multiple sclerosis patients fell together in one related-CDR3 cluster, which is a possible signature. Among expanded clones, no CDR3 amino acid sequences were shared across subjects, a pattern suggesting private repertoires in all groups. Falling below healthy controls, multiple sclerosis showed the least TCR clonal expansion, while HTLV-1-associated myelopathy showed the most.

A 10-nucleotide random UMI tagged transcripts in template-switch 5'RACE cDNA synthesis. TCRdb re-called the 5' RACE reads with MiXCR, one entry per CDR3 protein. Here the sample spans roughly 45,000 distinct CDR3 sequences, approximately 3% being singletons. Germline values: CDR1 DFQATT, CDR2 SNEGSKA (reference sequence). Trimming took off 6 bases at V and 4 bases at J, with 18 bases between the two ends. CDR3 length equals 15 residues. The clonotype was recovered from a woman aged 45-65 years with multiple sclerosis. The V call is TRBV20-1, the J call TRBJ2-2; D not resolved. Specimen: PBMCs. The CDR3 is CSATEAERPTGELFF. The CDR3 nucleotides are TGCAGTGCAACCGAGGCCGAACGACCCACCGGGGAGCTGTTTTTT.